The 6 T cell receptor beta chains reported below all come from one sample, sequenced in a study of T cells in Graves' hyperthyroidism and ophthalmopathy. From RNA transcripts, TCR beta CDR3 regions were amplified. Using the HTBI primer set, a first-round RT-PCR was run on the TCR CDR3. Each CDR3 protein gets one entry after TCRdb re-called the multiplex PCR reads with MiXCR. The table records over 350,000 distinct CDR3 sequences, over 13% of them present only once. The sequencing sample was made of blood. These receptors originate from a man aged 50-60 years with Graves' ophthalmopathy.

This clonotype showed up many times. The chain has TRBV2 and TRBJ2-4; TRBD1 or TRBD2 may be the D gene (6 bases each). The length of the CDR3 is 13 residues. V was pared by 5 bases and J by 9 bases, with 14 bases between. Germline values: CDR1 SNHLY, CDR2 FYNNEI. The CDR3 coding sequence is TGTGCCAGCAGTCTCGGGGGCGAAGGCATTCAGTACTTC. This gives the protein CASSLGGEGIQYF.

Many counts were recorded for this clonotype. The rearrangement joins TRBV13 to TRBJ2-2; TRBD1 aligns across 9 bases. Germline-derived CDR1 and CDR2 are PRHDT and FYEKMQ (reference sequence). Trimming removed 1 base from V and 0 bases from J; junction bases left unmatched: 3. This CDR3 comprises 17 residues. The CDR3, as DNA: TGTGCCAGCAGCTTAGTCCGACAGGGGGCGAACACCGGGGAGCTGTTTTTT. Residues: CASSLVRQGANTGELFF.

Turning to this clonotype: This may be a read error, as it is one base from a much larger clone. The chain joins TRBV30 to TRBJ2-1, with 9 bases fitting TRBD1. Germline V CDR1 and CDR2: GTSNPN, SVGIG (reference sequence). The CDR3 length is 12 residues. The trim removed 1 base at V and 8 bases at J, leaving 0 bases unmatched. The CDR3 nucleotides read TGTGCCTGGAGTGGGACAGGGGATGAGCAGTTCTTC. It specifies CAWSGTGDEQFF.

The CDR3 bases are TGTGCCAGCAGCTTAGGAAATACGCAGTATTTT. Amino acids: CASSLGNTQYF. The rearrangement joins TRBV7-3 to TRBJ2-3; D gene unclear. The CDR3 extends over 11 amino acids. The V and J ends lost 2 bases and 7 bases respectively, with 4 bases between them. Germline V gives CDR1 SGHTA, CDR2 FQGTGA.

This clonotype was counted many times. CDR3 DNA sequence: TGTGCCAGTAGGCAGGGGGCAGTTACTGAAGCTTTCTTT. Residues: CASRQGAVTEAFF. This chain connects TRBV19 to TRBJ1-1; TRBD1 aligns across 8 bases. Germline CDR1 is LNHDA and CDR2 is SQIVND (reference sequence). The CDR3 contains 13 residues. Trimming at V came to 6 bases and at J to 5 bases, leaving 5 bases not matched to a gene.

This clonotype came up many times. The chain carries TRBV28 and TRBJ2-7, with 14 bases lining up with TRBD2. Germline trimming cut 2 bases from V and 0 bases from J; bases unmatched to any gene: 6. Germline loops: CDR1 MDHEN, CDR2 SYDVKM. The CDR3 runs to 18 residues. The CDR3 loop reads CASSLTIGTSGSSYEQYF. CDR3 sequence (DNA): TGTGCCAGCAGTTTAACGATAGGGACTAGCGGGAGCTCCTACGAGCAGTACTTC.